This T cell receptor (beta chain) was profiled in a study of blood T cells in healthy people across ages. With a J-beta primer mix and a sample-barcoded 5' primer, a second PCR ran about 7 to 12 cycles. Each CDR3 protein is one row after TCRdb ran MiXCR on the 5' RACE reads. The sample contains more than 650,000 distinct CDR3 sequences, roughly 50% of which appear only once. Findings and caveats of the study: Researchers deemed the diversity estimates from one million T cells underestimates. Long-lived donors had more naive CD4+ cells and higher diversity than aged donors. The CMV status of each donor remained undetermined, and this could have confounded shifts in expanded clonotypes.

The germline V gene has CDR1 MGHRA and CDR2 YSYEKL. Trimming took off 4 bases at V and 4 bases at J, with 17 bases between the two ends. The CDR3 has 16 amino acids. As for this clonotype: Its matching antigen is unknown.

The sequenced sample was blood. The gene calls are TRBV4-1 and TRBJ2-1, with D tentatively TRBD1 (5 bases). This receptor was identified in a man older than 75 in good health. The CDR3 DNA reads TGCGCCAGCAGCCCCTTAGGGGTGCACCTATACAATGAGCAGTTCTTC. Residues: CASSPLGVHLYNEQFF.